The 8 T cell receptor beta chains in this list originate from one sample, sequenced in a study of technical replicates of blood from several donors. Profiled with immunoSEQ multiplex PCR; TCRdb holds only in-frame clones, not every one. This sample has some 70,000 clones, with approximately 91% found just once. Material: PBMCs. The receptor source for this set is a human donor in good health. Some clones in this sample may be carry-over from other donors' samples.

This chain connects TRBV29-1 to TRBJ2-3; TRBD2 aligns across 7 bases. From germline, CDR1 is SQVTM and CDR2 ANQGSEA. Trimming at V came to 7 bases and at J to 1 base, leaving 11 bases not matched to a gene. There are 15 residues in the CDR3. The CDR3 loop is CSAQDWGGGTDTQYF. CDR3 nucleotides: TGCAGCGCCCAGGACTGGGGGGGAGGCACAGATACGCAGTATTTT.

The chain has TRBV10-3 and TRBJ2-3; possibly TRBD2 for D (6 bases). With 7 bases removed from V and 5 bases from J, the gap between germline ends came to 16 bases. CDR3 length equals 14 residues. Germline CDR1 is ENHRY and CDR2 is SYGVKD. The CDR3 region is CAINAEGYGDTQYF. CDR3 coding DNA: TGTGCCATCAACGCGGAGGGGTACGGAGATACGCAGTATTTT.

This chain links TRBV7-9 with TRBJ1-1; D ambiguous. In germline, CDR1 is SEHNR, CDR2 FQNEAQ (reference sequence). The CDR3 has 13 amino acids. V was pared by 5 bases and J by 5 bases, with 12 bases between. The CDR3 loop is CASSPPGGTEAFF. The CDR3 DNA reads TGTGCCAGCAGCCCACCAGGCGGGACTGAAGCTTTCTTT. Full variable domain (remainder filled in from reference TRBV7-9 and TRBJ1-1): DTGVSQNPRHKITKRGQNVTFRCDPISEHNRLYWYRQTLGQGPEFLTYFQNEAQLEKSRLLSDRFSAERPKGSFSTLEIQRTEQGDSAMYLCASSPPGGTEAFFGQGTRLTVV.

J is TRBJ2-3 and V is TRBV2; 7 positions match TRBD1. Germline V gene data show CDR1 as SNHLY and CDR2 as FYNNEI. This CDR3 contains 17 residues. V shed 5 bases, J shed 4 bases, and the junction held 15 bases outside the gene matches. CDR3: CASSSETGSVSADTQYF. In nucleotides, the CDR3 is TGTGCCAGCAGTTCAGAGACAGGGTCCGTCTCGGCAGATACGCAGTATTTT.

The V and J genes are TRBV4-3 and TRBJ1-1; the match to TRBD1 covers 8 bases. The CDR3 is 16 residues long. The germline CDR1 and CDR2 sequences are LGHNA and YSLEER. Losses at the gene ends were 0 bases for V and 4 bases for J; bases not matched to a gene: 7. Here the CDR3 reads CASSQDPGTGGTEAFF. The CDR3 DNA follows: TGCGCCAGCAGCCAAGACCCCGGAACAGGGGGCACTGAAGCTTTCTTT.

The chain links TRBV5-1 to TRBJ2-7, with D possibly being TRBD2 (5 bases). The CDR3 is made up of 15 amino acids. CDR1 SGHRS and CDR2 YFSETQ come from the germline V gene. Between the trimmed V and J ends, which lost 0 bases and 2 bases, there was a span of 12 bases. The CDR3 loop reads CASSLESTGTYEQYF. DNA for the CDR3: TGCGCCAGCAGCTTGGAATCGACGGGAACCTACGAGCAGTACTTC. The whole variable domain, remainder taken from reference TRBV5-1 and TRBJ2-7, is KAGVTQTPRYLIKTRGQQVTLSCSPISGHRSVSWYQQTPGQGLQFLFEYFSETQRNKGNFPGRFSGRQFSNSRSEMNVSTLELGDSALYLCASSLESTGTYEQYFGPGTRLTVT.

J is TRBJ2-1 and V is TRBV12-5; D may be TRBD2 (5 bases). Germline CDR1 and CDR2: LGHNT and FRNRAP. Trimming stripped 5 bases from V and 10 bases from J, with 15 bases between. This CDR3 region has 13 residues. The chain's CDR3 is CASGDPGMAEQFF. Written as DNA, the CDR3 is TGTGCTAGTGGTGACCCCGGGATGGCGGAGCAGTTCTTC.

The genes are TRBV6-6 and TRBJ2-7; 7 nucleotides agree with TRBD1. Germline V gene lookup returns CDR1 MNHNY and CDR2 SVGAGI (reference sequence). The V gene end was trimmed by 6 bases and the J gene end by 0 bases; junction bases not matched to a gene: 8. This CDR3 contains 15 residues. CDR3 protein: CASSHRGRISYEQYF. The DNA for the CDR3 is TGTGCCAGCAGCCACAGGGGCCGTATCTCCTACGAGCAGTACTTC.